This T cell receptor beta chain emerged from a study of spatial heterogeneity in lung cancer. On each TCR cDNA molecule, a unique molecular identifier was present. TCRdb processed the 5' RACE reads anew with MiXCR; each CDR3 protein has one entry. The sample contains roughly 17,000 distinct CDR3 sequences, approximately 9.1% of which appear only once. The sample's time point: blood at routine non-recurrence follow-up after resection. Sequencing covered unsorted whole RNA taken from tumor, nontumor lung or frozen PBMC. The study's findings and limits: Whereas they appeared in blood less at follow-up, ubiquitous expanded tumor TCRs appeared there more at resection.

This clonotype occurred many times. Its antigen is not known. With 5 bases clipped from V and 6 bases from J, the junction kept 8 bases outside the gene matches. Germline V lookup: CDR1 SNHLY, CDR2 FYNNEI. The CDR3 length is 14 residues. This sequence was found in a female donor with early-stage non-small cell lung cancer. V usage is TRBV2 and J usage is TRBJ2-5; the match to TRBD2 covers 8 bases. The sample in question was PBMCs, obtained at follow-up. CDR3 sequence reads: CASSPTGLVKTQYF. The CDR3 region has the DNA TGTGCCAGCAGTCCCACGGGACTAGTGAAGACCCAGTACTTC.